A single sample gave rise to the 18 T cell receptor beta chains below, sequenced in a study of graft-versus-host responses after intestinal transplantation. Some clones are missing from TCRdb's copy, which holds only in-frame ones; the method was immunoSEQ multiplex PCR. This table has roughly 39,000 clones, about 95% appearing once. These receptors lack a known antigen. Sequencing used unstimulated CD8+ T cells sorted from spleen or lymph node cells, obtained before transplant. The origin of the receptors is a human donor who was the organ donor for an intestinal transplant.

This chain uses TRBV7-2 with TRBJ2-7, with D tentatively TRBD1 (6 bases). The germline V gene encodes CDR1 SGHTA and CDR2 FQGNSA. This CDR3 is built from 15 residues. The V end was cut by 0 bases, the J end by 0 bases, with 9 bases between. The CDR3 DNA is TGTGCCAGCAGCTTAGCGGGGGCCAGCTCCTACGAGCAGTACTTC. Translating gives CASSLAGASSYEQYF.

The chain uses TRBV7-6 and TRBJ2-2; D not resolved. CDR3 length equals 14 residues. Per germline, CDR1 SGHVS and CDR2 FNYEAQ. Trimming stripped 1 base from V and 0 bases from J, with 3 bases between. CDR3 nucleotide sequence: TGTGCCAGCAGCTTAGTTCCGAACACCGGGGAGCTGTTTTTT. Translating gives CASSLVPNTGELFF.

A note on this clone: The same CDR3 can be traced to other DNA sequences in this sample. This chain joins TRBV7-2 and TRBJ2-1; 9 bases map to TRBD1. The CDR3 has 19 amino acids. The germline gives CDR1 SGHTA, CDR2 FQGNSA. After removal of 3 bases from V and 0 bases from J, the junction contained 12 bases not matched to a gene. CDR3 nucleotide sequence: TGTGCCAGCAGCTTTCCGGGACAGGGCTACCCGAGCTCCTACAATGAGCAGTTCTTC. This encodes CASSFPGQGYPSSYNEQFF.

The V gene is TRBV9, the J gene TRBJ2-7; 11 bases are shared with TRBD2. CDR1 SGDLS and CDR2 YYNGEE come from the germline V gene. There are 16 residues in the CDR3. V lost 0 bases to trimming and J lost 2 bases; unmatched junction nucleotides: 4. CDR3 protein: CASSVASSGGTYEQYF. The CDR3 bases are TGTGCCAGCAGCGTAGCCTCTAGCGGGGGGACCTACGAGCAGTACTTC.

This rearrangement joins TRBV2 to TRBJ2-1, with TRBD1 identical over 8 bases. Trimming at V came to 6 bases and at J to 1 base, leaving 8 bases not matched to a gene. Germline V gene data show CDR1 as SNHLY and CDR2 as FYNNEI. This CDR3 region has 16 residues. The CDR3 nucleotides read TGTGCCAGCAGCGATTTGACAGGGGCTTCCTACAATGAGCAGTTCTTC. This gives the protein CASSDLTGASYNEQFF. The entire variable domain, with the rest obtained from reference TRBV2 and TRBJ2-1, is as follows: EPEVTQTPSHQVTQMGQEVILRCVPISNHLYFYWYRQILGQKVEFLVSFYNNEISEKSEIFDDQFSVERPDGSNFTLKIRSTKLEDSAMYFCASSDLTGASYNEQFFGPGTRLTVL.

The V gene is TRBV9, the J gene TRBJ2-7; no reliable D call. Germline CDR1 SGDLS, CDR2 YYNGEE. CDR3 size: 14 residues. Trimming took off 4 bases at V and 3 bases at J, with 14 bases between the two ends. The CDR3 sequence is CASSPDSPYYEQYF. CDR3 nucleotide sequence: TGTGCCAGCAGCCCTGACTCGCCCTACTACGAGCAGTACTTC.

This clone was counted a single time. CDR3 sequence reads: CASSQVEGQLYYGYTF. In DNA form, the CDR3 reads TGCGCCAGCAGCCAAGTGGAAGGGCAACTATACTATGGCTACACCTTC. The chain couples TRBV4-1 to TRBJ1-2; D gene uncertain. Deletions cut 1 base from V and 3 bases from J, with 15 bases between. Germline values: CDR1 MGHRA, CDR2 YSYEKL. The length of the CDR3 is 16 residues.

The rearrangement links TRBV6-5 to TRBJ1-4; 7 bases align to TRBD1. After removal of 6 bases from V and 5 bases from J, the junction contained 9 bases not matched to a gene. The CDR3 has 15 amino acids. Germline V lookup: CDR1 MNHEY, CDR2 SVGAGI. The DNA of the CDR3 is TGTGCCAGCAGCAACAGGGGATTGGTAAATGAAAAACTGTTTTTT. Protein: CASSNRGLVNEKLFF.

This clone showed up just once. The V call is TRBV7-3, the J call TRBJ2-1, with 11 bases fitting TRBD2. J lost 8 bases, V lost 3 bases, and 0 bases had no gene match. The CDR3 runs to 13 residues. Germline-derived CDR1 and CDR2 are SGHTA and FQGTGA. The CDR3 coding sequence is TGTGCCAGCAGCTTGACTAGCGGGGATGAGCAGTTCTTC. Translation: CASSLTSGDEQFF.

The chain couples TRBV5-1 to TRBJ2-1; 7 nucleotides align to TRBD2. The CDR3 covers 14 residues. Unmatched junction bases numbered 3, after V lost 5 bases and J lost 1 base. Germline CDR1 reads SGHRS; CDR2 reads YFSETQ. CDR3 sequence reads: CASSQRGSYNEQFF. The DNA for the CDR3 is TGCGCCAGCAGTCAGCGGGGTTCCTACAATGAGCAGTTCTTC.

The chain recombines TRBV28 with TRBJ1-6, with D unresolved. Looked up from germline, CDR1 is MDHEN and CDR2 is SYDVKM. Trimming removed 8 bases from V and 8 bases from J, with 10 bases in between. The CDR3 is made up of 12 amino acids. CDR3 nucleotide sequence: TGTGCCAGCCAGCCATGGGATTCACCCCTCCACTTT. Protein: CASQPWDSPLHF.

This sequence joins TRBV7-9 and TRBJ1-3; the match to TRBD1 covers 10 bases. Germline CDR1 SEHNR, CDR2 FQNEAQ (reference sequence). This CDR3 contains 16 residues. J gave up 2 bases and V 5 bases, and 6 bases lay outside the gene matches. CDR3 protein: CASSGKDRGTGNTIYF. In DNA, the CDR3 is TGTGCCAGCAGCGGGAAGGACAGGGGGACTGGAAACACCATATATTTT. The whole variable domain, filled in from reference TRBV7-9 and TRBJ1-3, reads DTGVSQNPRHKITKRGQNVTFRCDPISEHNRLYWYRQTLGQGPEFLTYFQNEAQLEKSRLLSDRFSAERPKGSFSTLEIQRTEQGDSAMYLCASSGKDRGTGNTIYFGEGSWLTVV.

The J gene is TRBJ2-3, the V gene TRBV7-2; D remains unclear. Trimming left V 1 base short and J 1 base short, with 6 bases between. The CDR3 spans 14 residues. Germline CDR1 and CDR2: SGHTA and FQGNSA. CDR3 protein: CASSLDEGTDTQYF. CDR3 bases: TGTGCCAGCAGCTTAGACGAGGGCACAGATACGCAGTATTTT.

The rearrangement links TRBV6-5 to TRBJ2-3; possible D gene TRBD2, 6 bases. Germline V gives CDR1 MNHEY, CDR2 SVGAGI. The CDR3 is 13 amino acids. Trimming took 6 bases from V and 6 from J, leaving 13 bases between them. This chain's CDR3 is CASRLATTDTQYF. The CDR3 DNA reads as TGTGCCAGCAGGCTAGCGACAACGGATACGCAGTATTTT.

This rearrangement joins TRBV4-3 to TRBJ2-2; unclear D gene. Germline assignment: CDR1 LGHNA and CDR2 YSLEER. This CDR3 is 14 amino acids long. Trimming removed 5 bases from V and 0 bases from J, with 7 bases in between. The CDR3 bases are TGCGCCAGCAGCGGAGAAACGAACACCGGGGAGCTGTTTTTT. Protein product: CASSGETNTGELFF.

The gene calls are TRBV27 and TRBJ2-7; D might be TRBD1 (7 bases). The CDR3 consists of 15 residues. V was pared by 2 bases and J by 2 bases, with 13 bases between. CDR1 and CDR2 (germline): MNHEY, SMNVEV (reference sequence). CDR3 in amino acids: CASSLRGTDTYEQYF. DNA of the CDR3: TGTGCCAGCAGTTTACGCGGGACAGATACCTACGAGCAGTACTTC.

The chain employs TRBV4-1 and TRBJ2-7, with D possibly matching TRBD1 (6 bases). Germline V gene lookup returns CDR1 MGHRA and CDR2 YSYEKL. This CDR3 is built from 16 residues. Trimming took off 0 bases at V and 1 base at J, with 13 bases between the two ends. CDR3 nucleotides: TGCGCCAGCAGCCAAGATATGCTAGGGGGATCCTACGAGCAGTACTTC. It is translated as CASSQDMLGGSYEQYF.

The rearrangement links TRBV19 to TRBJ2-7; 7 bases match TRBD2. There are 15 residues in the CDR3. V lost 1 base to trimming and J lost 2 bases; unmatched junction nucleotides: 5. The V gene's germline CDR1 is LNHDA and CDR2 SQIVND (reference sequence). In nucleotides, the CDR3 is TGTGCCAGTAGTATAGGGCTAGCGGCAACCTACGAGCAGTACTTC. This sequence encodes CASSIGLAATYEQYF. The entire variable domain, with the rest obtained from reference TRBV19 and TRBJ2-7, is as follows: DGGITQSPKYLFRKEGQNVTLSCEQNLNHDAMYWYRQDPGQGLRLIYYSQIVNDFQKGDIAEGYSVSREKKESFPLTVTSAQKNPTAFYLCASSIGLAATYEQYFGPGTRLTVT.